A single sample gave rise to the 25 T cell receptor beta chains below, sequenced in a study of T cells in Graves' hyperthyroidism and ophthalmopathy. RNA transcripts yielded amplified TCR beta CDR3 regions. First-round RT-PCR with HTBI primers amplified the TCR CDR3 region. TCRdb redid the calling of the multiplex PCR reads with MiXCR, one entry per CDR3 protein. The sample yields 750,000 to 900,000 distinct CDR3 sequences, around 39% seen once. The source material was blood. These TCRs come from a man younger than 35 with Graves' hyperthyroidism.

This clonotype was seen a handful of times. This chain links TRBV6-4 with TRBJ2-2; D might be TRBD2 (6 bases). Trimming stripped 3 bases from V and 4 bases from J, with 15 bases between. CDR1 is MRHNA, CDR2 SNTAGT, per germline. The CDR3 has 16 amino acids. In DNA, the CDR3 is TGTGCCAGCAGTGAAGACGGCAACGGGGGCACCGGGGAGCTGTTTTTT. It translates to CASSEDGNGGTGELFF.

This chain uses TRBV10-3 with TRBJ1-2; no clear D gene. The CDR3 is made up of 13 amino acids. Trimming shortened V by 5 bases and J by 3 bases, and 10 bases separated the two germline ends. Germline lookup yields CDR1 ENHRY and CDR2 SYGVKD. The CDR3 sequence: CAISQDTDYGYTF. The CDR3 nucleotides read TGTGCCATCAGTCAAGACACAGACTATGGCTACACCTTC.

There are many counts of this clonotype. As DNA, the CDR3 is TGTGCCAGCAGCAAGGGACAGGAAGCTTTCTTT. Its translation: CASSKGQEAFF. V is TRBV11-2 and J is TRBJ1-1; 7 bases line up with TRBD1. Losses at the gene ends were 5 bases for V and 8 bases for J; bases not matched to a gene: 2. This CDR3 is built from 11 residues. Germline-derived CDR1 and CDR2 are SGHAT and FQNNGV.

This clonotype was counted a few times. CDR3 region: CSAESLTYNTIYF. CDR3 in DNA: TGCAGCGCAGAGTCGCTCACTTATAACACCATATATTTT. The chain links TRBV29-1 to TRBJ1-3; D not resolved. The CDR3 loop spans 13 amino acids. With 7 bases removed from V and 7 bases from J, the gap between germline ends came to 17 bases. Germline V gene sequence: CDR1 SQVTM, CDR2 ANQGSEA. Full variable domain (missing parts from reference TRBV29-1 and TRBJ1-3): SAVISQKPSRDICQRGTSLTIQCQVDSQVTMMFWYRQQPGQSLTLIATANQGSEATYESGFVIDKFPISRPNLTFSTLTVSNMSPEDSSIYLCSAESLTYNTIYFGEGSWLTVV.

This chain joins TRBV7-2 and TRBJ1-6, with D unresolved. The ends were cut back, 1 base at V and 7 bases at J, with 11 bases in the middle. The CDR3 runs 15 residues. CDR1 and CDR2 from the germline V gene are SGHTA and FQGNSA. CDR3 DNA: TGTGCCAGCAGCTTAGTGGGTCAGCGGAATTCACCCCTCCACTTT. Translated: CASSLVGQRNSPLHF.

The rearrangement joins TRBV14 to TRBJ1-1; 9 bases agree with TRBD1. CDR1 SGHDN and CDR2 FVKESK come from the germline V gene. The CDR3 sequence is 17 residues long. The J segment lost 3 bases and the V segment lost 4 bases, leaving 12 bases of the junction unmatched. The CDR3 DNA is TGTGCCAGCAGCCCTCCTTTCGTACAGGGGGCGGACACTGAAGCTTTCTTT. Protein: CASSPPFVQGADTEAFF.

On this clonotype: It may be a read error: a sequence one base away is much more abundant. The rearrangement uses TRBV7-8 and TRBJ2-2; maybe TRBD1 (5 bases). The length of the CDR3 is 13 residues. Germline-derived CDR1 and CDR2 are SGHVS and FQNEAQ. The germline V and J ends were trimmed by 8 bases and 0 bases, with 7 bases remaining between them. The CDR3 DNA follows: TGTGCCAGCCAGACAGCGAACACCGGGGAGCTGTTTTTT. It translates to CASQTANTGELFF. Combining the CDR3 with reference TRBV7-8 and TRBJ2-2 gives the whole variable domain GAGVSQSPRYKVAKRGQDVALRCDPISGHVSLFWYQQALGQGPEFLTYFQNEAQLDKSGLPSDRFFAERPEGSVSTLKIQRTQQEDSAVYLCASQTANTGELFFGEGSRLTVL.

Concerning this clonotype itself: A much larger clone is a single base away; this may be a read error. The chain joins TRBV10-3 to TRBJ2-6; possible D gene TRBD1, 6 bases. Germline V CDR1 and CDR2: ENHRY, SYGVKD. V was cut by 11 bases and J by 2 bases, with 13 bases left in between. The CDR3 has 14 residues. This CDR3 is CAAAEGAGANVLTF. In nucleotides, the CDR3 is TGTGCCGCCGCCGAGGGGGCTGGGGCCAACGTCCTGACTTTC.

The V and J genes are TRBV29-1 and TRBJ2-7; 9 positions agree with TRBD1. CDR1 is SQVTM, CDR2 ANQGSEA, per germline. The J segment lost 6 bases and the V segment lost 6 bases, leaving 9 bases of the junction unmatched. This CDR3 is built from 13 residues. CDR3 sequence reads: CSVKQGAFREQYF. The CDR3 nucleotides read TGCAGCGTCAAACAGGGGGCCTTCCGCGAGCAGTACTTC.

This clonotype has a handful of counts. The CDR3 spells CASSPTGGKNYGYTF. CDR3 coding DNA: TGTGCCAGCAGTCCCACAGGGGGAAAAAACTATGGCTACACCTTC. This sequence joins TRBV12-3 or TRBV12-4 and TRBJ1-2, with 8 bases lining up with TRBD1. The CDR3 is 15 residues long. V lost 5 bases to trimming and J lost 2 bases; unmatched junction nucleotides: 7.

A note on this clonotype: This clone may be a read error of a much larger clone one base away. The V gene is TRBV2, the J gene TRBJ1-1; D ambiguous. CDR1 is SNHLY and CDR2 is FYNNEI in the germline V gene. The CDR3 consists of 16 residues. V was trimmed by 5 bases and J by 0 bases, leaving 16 bases between them. The CDR3 is CASSLTDGKMNTEAFF. The CDR3 region has the DNA TGTGCCAGCAGTCTCACAGACGGTAAAATGAACACTGAAGCTTTCTTT.

The CDR3 sequence is CASRQGWELFF. In nucleotides, the CDR3 is TGTGCCAGCAGACAGGGGTGGGAGCTGTTTTTT. The V and J genes are TRBV12-3 or TRBV12-4 and TRBJ2-2, with 7 nucleotides matching TRBD1. V was pared by 6 bases and J by 9 bases, with 1 base of the junction left unmatched. The CDR3 loop spans 11 amino acids.

Turning to this clonotype: A single base separates this from a much larger clone, so it may be a read error. The CDR3 DNA reads TGTGCTAGCAGCGAGCGGGGGGATAGGCTAGAGACCCAGTACTTC. Residues: CASSERGDRLETQYF. The chain couples TRBV7-7 to TRBJ2-5; TRBD2 matches at 9 bases. Germline V lookup: CDR1 SSHAT, CDR2 FNYEAQ (reference sequence). This CDR3 comprises 15 residues.

This clonotype was seen ten or more times. The chain recombines TRBV9 with TRBJ1-3, with a possible D match to TRBD1 (6 bases). Germline CDR1 is SGDLS and CDR2 is YYNGEE. The V end was cut by 3 bases, the J end by 4 bases, with 14 bases between. This CDR3 contains 15 residues. The CDR3 sequence: CASSAQGGGGNTIYF. The CDR3 DNA reads as TGTGCCAGCAGCGCACAGGGAGGAGGAGGAAACACCATATATTTT.

In its sample, this clonotype was seen once. A much larger clone lies one base from this, so it may be a read error. The rearrangement uses TRBV20-1 and TRBJ2-7; no reliable D call. Trimming left V 4 bases short and J 6 bases short, with 10 bases between. Looked up from germline, CDR1 is DFQATT and CDR2 is SNEGSKA (reference sequence). CDR3 length: 11 amino acids. CDR3 region: CSAIVSLEQYF. The CDR3 DNA reads as TGCAGTGCTATAGTCTCCCTCGAGCAGTACTTC.

This clonotype was seen a few times. This chain connects TRBV13 to TRBJ1-1; D is unresolved. Per germline, CDR1 PRHDT and CDR2 FYEKMQ (reference sequence). V was pared by 2 bases and J by 6 bases, with 7 bases between. CDR3 size: 12 residues. CDR3 residues: CASSLLNPEAFF. DNA of the CDR3: TGTGCCAGCAGCTTACTAAACCCTGAAGCTTTCTTT.

This clonotype has a single count. This chain uses TRBV27 with TRBJ2-7; no clear D. The germline CDR1 and CDR2 sequences are MNHEY and SMNVEV (reference sequence). V was shortened by 1 base and J by 0 bases, with 4 bases between the two germline ends. The CDR3 totals 13 residues. The CDR3 sequence: CASSLFFSYEQYF. The CDR3 bases are TGTGCCAGCAGTTTATTCTTCTCCTACGAGCAGTACTTC.

The table lists this clonotype with a few counts. Mismatch with germline at one junction end may stem from a read error. The chain carries TRBV4-1 and TRBJ1-1; a possible D gene is TRBD1 (5 bases). The CDR3 is 14 residues long. Per the germline V gene, CDR1 is MGHRA and CDR2 is YSYEKL. The CDR3 reads CASSQDVGGTEAFF. The CDR3 coding sequence is TGTGCCAGCAGCCAAGATGTCGGGGGGACTGAAGCTTTCTTT.

The CDR3 is CASRRTGTSGNTIYF. In DNA, the CDR3 is TGTGCCAGCCGGCGGACAGGGACCTCTGGAAACACCATATATTTT. The rearrangement links TRBV2 to TRBJ1-3; 8 bases line up with TRBD1. This CDR3 is built from 15 residues. The V gene end was trimmed by 8 bases and the J gene end by 0 bases; junction bases not matched to a gene: 6. The germline V gene encodes CDR1 SNHLY and CDR2 FYNNEI.

In this sample, this clonotype turned up many times. The rearrangement joins TRBV9 to TRBJ2-5, with D perhaps assigned TRBD1 or TRBD2 (5 bases each). The CDR3 sequence is 16 residues long. Germline assignment: CDR1 SGDLS and CDR2 YYNGEE. V dropped 3 bases and J dropped 4 bases, with 19 bases sitting between them. The CDR3 reads CASSAGMGERVETQYF. In nucleotides, the CDR3 is TGTGCCAGCAGCGCCGGGATGGGGGAAAGGGTAGAGACCCAGTACTTC.

This clonotype was counted at least ten times. The chain employs TRBV25-1 and TRBJ1-5, with D perhaps TRBD1 (6 bases). The CDR3 spans 14 residues. Trimming removed 3 bases from V and 5 bases from J, with 11 bases in between. Germline values: CDR1 MGHDK, CDR2 SYGVNS. In DNA form, the CDR3 reads TGTGCCAGCAGTGAGGGACACCCAGATCAGCCCCAGCATTTT. Protein sequence: CASSEGHPDQPQHF.

The sample holds a few counts of this clonotype. V is TRBV6-4 and J is TRBJ2-2, with D hard to call. V shed 8 bases and J shed 2 bases, with 9 bases lying between them. The CDR3 totals 13 residues. Germline CDR1 is MRHNA and CDR2 is SNTAGT. The CDR3 loop reads CASSDDNTGELFF. In DNA, the CDR3 is TGTGCCAGCTCGGACGATAACACCGGGGAGCTGTTTTTT.

V is TRBV29-1 and J is TRBJ1-5; D is ambiguous. This CDR3 is 12 amino acids long. Germline assignment: CDR1 SQVTM and CDR2 ANQGSEA. In DNA form, the CDR3 reads TGCAGTTTAACTGGAGCAAATCAGCCCCAGCATTTT. Residues: CSLTGANQPQHF.

CDR3 sequence reads: CSQEGTTNTEAFF. The CDR3 DNA reads TGCAGCCAAGAAGGGACAACGAACACTGAAGCTTTCTTT. This chain joins TRBV29-1 and TRBJ1-1; TRBD1 is a possible D gene (6 bases). The germline V gene encodes CDR1 SQVTM and CDR2 ANQGSEA. The CDR3 consists of 13 residues. V shed 8 bases and J shed 1 base, with 14 bases lying between them.

This clonotype has a count of ten or more. The rearrangement joins TRBV19 to TRBJ1-2; tentatively, D is TRBD1 (6 bases). Germline assignment: CDR1 LNHDA and CDR2 SQIVND (reference sequence). The CDR3 covers 12 residues. Trimming removed 4 bases at V and 8 bases at J, with 11 bases between. The CDR3 sequence is CASSSTGLGYTF. DNA for the CDR3: TGTGCCAGTAGTAGCACAGGGCTGGGCTACACCTTC.